This T cell receptor beta chain was documented in a study of T cells expressing NK-cell markers (dated by TCRdb to the early 2020s). For the wider study: TCR beta-chain repertoires were profiled in sorted CD3+CD56+NKG2C+, CD3+CD56+NKG2C- and CD3+CD56-NKG2C+ T-cell subsets from eight donors. Among the eight sequenced donors, seven were HCMV-seropositive and one was HCMV-seronegative. The eight sequenced donors were randomly selected healthy volunteers, three men and five women. Libraries were sequenced as 2 x 150 bp reads on Illumina HiSeq 2000/2500, MiSeq or NextSeq.

HCMV serostatus was determined by detecting HCMV-specific IgG in serum with a commercial ELISA kit. Peripheral blood mononuclear cells were isolated from blood by Ficoll density gradient centrifugation. Concerning this clonotype itself: The antigen this receptor binds is unknown.

The CDR3 sequence holds 13 residues, the cysteine and phenylalanine included. No DNA sequence is on record. The CDR1 and CDR2 encoded by the germline V gene are SQVTM and ANQGSEA. The sequencer listed for this sample is Illumina HiSeq 2000. The TCR beta cDNA libraries were made using 5'RACE template switching, a step that added both a universal primer site and unique molecular identifiers. Priming for cDNA synthesis came from the TCR beta constant segment, and two successive PCR amplification steps followed. In the original analysis: Reads were demultiplexed and grouped by UMI with MIGEC, and clonotypes were assembled and quantified with MiTCR. To exclude erroneous sequences, only TCR cDNA sequences supported by at least two reads were retained. The tcR package was used for downstream repertoire analysis, with clonotypes matched between fractions based on CDR3 nucleotide sequence plus V segment. VDJmatch was used to annotate antigen specificity against VDJdb, with one amino acid substitution in CDR3 allowed. Reprocessed by TCRdb, the reads give a single entry per CDR3 protein sequence, without DNA. The V and J calls follow TCRdb's processing rather than the paper's. This specimen's table enumerates 200,000 to 300,000 distinct CDR3 sequences. The ten top clones hold approximately 0.39% of the sample.

General findings and caveats noted by the study authors: Those dominant clonotypes were again the most abundant among CD3+CD56-NKG2C+ cells in several donors, at roughly 25-65%. For several donors, the dominant CD3+CD56+NKG2C+ clonotypes were among the top 10 CD8+ clonotypes and accounted for about 1.0-7.5% of CD8+ T cells. It remained unclear whether the expanded NKG2C-expressing T cell clones were specific for HCMV antigens.

The origin of this receptor is a man between 18 and 29 years old in good health. Donor details come from another sample of the same person, matched by shared clones. The chain uses TRBV29-1 and TRBJ1-1; absent DNA, TCRdb's TRBD1 call cannot be checked. The source material was blood T cells: a sorted CD56 or NKG2C T cell subset, CD4+ or CD8+ T cells, or bulk PBMC T cells (not recorded which). The CDR3 reads CSGNRGMNTEAFF.